This paragraph covers one T cell receptor (beta chain) sequence. The target antigen is unknown. A read error may produce the germline difference seen at one junction end. These data originate in a study of cytomegalovirus exposure and HLA in healthy donors. The wider study: An analysis done earlier identified fewer than 140 million unique TCR beta sequences from about 179 million T cells. Findings and caveats of the study: In vitro, three CMV-associated chains proved specific for CMV antigens. Reported findings show TCR beta sequences accurately forecast HLA-A and HLA-B alleles in most subjects.

There were likely unrecorded immune exposures, though donors were nominally healthy when sampled. Primers included in the PCR were 60 Vbeta and 13 Jbeta primers. Here immunoSEQ multiplex PCR was the method, and the copy in TCRdb shows in-frame clones only, minus some. This sample yields around 180,000 clones, of which more than 70% are seen a single time; roughly 1.1% belongs to the top ten. Germline lookup yields CDR1 LGHNA and CDR2 YNFKEQ. This CDR3 is built from 14 residues. Sequencing was done on a sample of PBMCs. This sequence originates from a woman between 35 and 50 years old in good health and CMV-seronegative. The V call is TRBV4-2, the J call TRBJ1-4, with 7 bases matching TRBD1. The CDR3 DNA is TGTGCCAGCAGCCAAGGACAGGGTGATGAAAAACTGCTTTTT. Its translation: CASSQGQGDEKLLF.